The 25 T cell receptor beta chains below all came from one sample that was sequenced in a study of radiation and T cells in renal cell carcinoma. As to time point: baseline pretreatment blood. Stated treatment: 15 Gy SBRT to primary tumor, nephrectomy 4 weeks later. Method: immunoSEQ multiplex PCR; TCRdb's copy keeps in-frame clones and lacks some. The repertoire consists of tens of thousands of clones, with approximately 84% occurring once and the leading ten covering 7.3%. Specimen: blood, collected from a patient whose treatment included radiotherapy and nephrectomy. The receptors were gathered from a man in his sixties with renal cell carcinoma.

This clone has more than one count but fewer than ten. The CDR3 spells CASSTGGGYSPLHF. The DNA for the CDR3 is TGTGCCAGCAGTACAGGGGGCGGGTATTCACCCCTCCACTTT. This rearrangement joins TRBV2 to TRBJ1-6; TRBD1 aligns across 9 bases. The V segment lost 5 bases and the J segment 8 bases; nucleotides outside the gene matches: 4. The CDR3 contains 14 residues. CDR1 and CDR2 (germline): SNHLY, FYNNEI.

This clone came up a few times. The CDR3 end shows no conserved phenylalanine or tryptophan, and so a read error is likely. The limits of the CDR3 on the DNA are not certain, so only TCRdb's listed CDR3 is given. The chain couples TRBV29-1 to TRBJ2-7; TRBD1 reflects the table's D call only, with no check against the DNA. Germline CDR1 reads SQVTM; CDR2 reads ANQGSEA. From its first to its last residue, the CDR3 has 11 amino acids. CDR3 in amino acids: CSVEEGTGVRL.

The chain employs TRBV15 and TRBJ2-2, with 7 bases lining up with TRBD2. The V segment lost 1 base and the J segment 1 base; nucleotides outside the gene matches: 6. In germline, CDR1 is LNHNV, CDR2 YYDKDF (reference sequence). CDR3 size: 17 residues. Written as DNA, the CDR3 is TGTGCCACCAGCAGAGGATGGGGGGGTCAGAACACCGGGGAGCTGTTTTTT. This encodes CATSRGWGGQNTGELFF.

The chain couples TRBV11-2 to TRBJ2-1, with TRBD1 matching 8 bases. There are 15 residues in the CDR3. With V trimmed by 2 bases and J by 8 bases, 8 bases remained unmatched. Germline V CDR1 and CDR2: SGHAT, FQNNGV. The CDR3 protein is CASSLMDRVVYEQFF. Written as DNA, the CDR3 is TGTGCCAGCAGCTTAATGGACAGGGTAGTTTATGAGCAGTTCTTC.

The chain joins TRBV7-9 to TRBJ2-5, with D possibly being TRBD1 (6 bases). The tail of the sequence fits TRBJ2-7 better, so the J call may be wrong. The germline V gene has CDR1 SEHNR and CDR2 FQNEAQ (reference sequence). This CDR3 comprises 17 residues. Here the CDR3 reads CASSSTGTRGGDYEQYF. In DNA form, the CDR3 reads TGTGCCAGCAGCTCTACAGGGACCAGGGGTGGTGACTACGAGCAGTACTTC.

The rearrangement links TRBV6-5 to TRBJ1-2; D unclear. The CDR3 has 13 residues. Trimming removed 5 bases from V and 4 bases from J, with 11 bases in between. Looked up from germline, CDR1 is MNHEY and CDR2 is SVGAGI. This CDR3 reads CASSDTFPYGYTF. CDR3 coding DNA: TGTGCCAGCAGTGACACATTCCCCTATGGCTACACCTTC.

The chain couples TRBV11-2 to TRBJ2-2; the D gene could be TRBD1 or TRBD2 (8 bases each). Between the trimmed V and J ends, which lost 2 bases and 1 base, there was a span of 14 bases. Germline V gives CDR1 SGHAT, CDR2 FQNNGV. The length of the CDR3 is 17 residues. The DNA of the CDR3 is TGTGCCAGCAGCTTACGGGAGGGACAGGTGAACACCGGGGAGCTGTTTTTT. This codes for CASSLREGQVNTGELFF.

This chain links TRBV19 with TRBJ2-2; 8 bases are a match to TRBD2. The CDR3 runs to 18 residues. The V segment lost 3 bases and the J segment 6 bases; nucleotides outside the gene matches: 15. Germline CDR1 is LNHDA and CDR2 is SQIVND (reference sequence). The CDR3 DNA is TGTGCCAGTAGTATTTCAATAGCGGGGAGCCCAGCGGCCGGGGAGCTGTTTTTT. It translates to CASSISIAGSPAAGELFF.

The genes are TRBV6-6 and TRBJ1-2; 7 positions agree with TRBD1. The trim removed 4 bases at V and 4 bases at J, leaving 3 bases unmatched. The CDR3 runs to 13 residues. CDR1 MNHNY and CDR2 SVGAGI come from the germline V gene (reference sequence). CDR3 loop: CASSSGGGYGYTF. The CDR3 coding sequence is TGTGCCAGCAGTTCAGGGGGAGGCTATGGCTACACCTTC.

The chain couples TRBV19 to TRBJ2-3; TRBD2 is a possible D gene (6 bases). Trimming removed 3 bases from V and 1 base from J, with 11 bases in between. The CDR3 is 15 residues long. CDR1 and CDR2 (germline): LNHDA, SQIVND (reference sequence). The CDR3 here is CASSIRRGGTDTQYF. The CDR3 nucleotides are TGTGCCAGTAGTATTCGGCGGGGTGGCACAGATACGCAGTATTTT.

This clone was observed once. The chain couples TRBV18 to TRBJ1-1; 7 bases are a match to TRBD1. Germline-derived CDR1 and CDR2 are KGHSH and LQKENI. Unmatched junction bases numbered 9, after V lost 4 bases and J lost 1 base. The CDR3 length is 16 residues. In DNA, the CDR3 is TGTGCCAGCTCACTACAATGGACAGGTGGGAACACTGAAGCTTTCTTT. Encoded protein: CASSLQWTGGNTEAFF. Full variable domain (rest looked up from reference TRBV18 and TRBJ1-1): NAGVMQNPRHLVRRRGQEARLRCSPMKGHSHVYWYRQLPEEGLKFMVYLQKENIIDESGMPKERFSAEFPKEGPSILRIQQVVRGDSAAYFCASSLQWTGGNTEAFFGQGTRLTVV.

About this clone itself: Other DNA sequences in this specimen translate into the identical CDR3. The rearrangement uses TRBV18 and TRBJ2-3, with D perhaps matching TRBD2 (7 bases). CDR1 is KGHSH, CDR2 LQKENI, per germline. V lost 4 bases, J lost 2 bases, and 10 bases lay in between. The CDR3 is 14 amino acids. The CDR3 is CASSLRGPTDTQYF. In DNA form, the CDR3 reads TGTGCCAGCTCACTGCGGGGGCCCACAGATACGCAGTATTTT.

This clone came up a few times. V is TRBV20-1 and J is TRBJ2-1, with unresolved D. From germline, CDR1 is DFQATT and CDR2 SNEGSKA (reference sequence). CDR3 length: 11 amino acids. V was trimmed by 8 bases and J by 6 bases, leaving 11 bases between them. CDR3 in DNA: TGCAGTCCCGCGATGTCCAATGAGCAGTTCTTC. It is translated as CSPAMSNEQFF.

The chain combines TRBV11-2 with TRBJ2-1, with 11 bases lining up with TRBD2. The V gene end was trimmed by 1 base and the J gene end by 6 bases; junction bases not matched to a gene: 8. In germline, CDR1 is SGHAT, CDR2 FQNNGV. The CDR3 has 17 residues. CDR3 sequence: CASSLVDGLAGGNEQFF. The CDR3 bases are TGTGCCAGCAGCTTAGTTGATGGACTAGCGGGTGGCAATGAGCAGTTCTTC.

Details on this clone: Other DNA sequences in the sample encode the same CDR3. The chain recombines TRBV4-3 with TRBJ2-7; 7 positions match TRBD2. Germline V gene data show CDR1 as LGHNA and CDR2 as YSLEER. V lost 1 base, J lost 3 bases, and 0 bases stayed unmatched. The CDR3 is 13 amino acids. This chain's CDR3 is CASSQGGGYEQYF. CDR3 DNA sequence: TGCGCCAGCAGCCAAGGCGGGGGCTACGAGCAGTACTTC.

The rearrangement joins TRBV19 to TRBJ2-5; D possibly corresponds to TRBD1 (6 bases). CDR1 is LNHDA and CDR2 is SQIVND in the germline V gene (reference sequence). Trimming took 7 bases from V and 4 from J, leaving 19 bases between them. There are 15 residues in the CDR3. The chain's CDR3 is CASTSREGGRETQYF. CDR3 DNA: TGTGCCAGTACCTCTCGGGAAGGGGGTCGAGAGACCCAGTACTTC.

This clone was seen once. The chain combines TRBV6-1 with TRBJ1-4, with D possibly TRBD1 on 5 matching bases. V was pared by 2 bases and J by 2 bases, with 21 bases between. This CDR3 comprises 19 residues. CDR1 and CDR2 from the germline V gene are MNHNS and SASEGT. DNA for the CDR3: TGTGCCAGCAGTGAACGGCGTACGAGGGACGGGTTGACTAATGAAAAACTGTTTTTT. Protein sequence: CASSERRTRDGLTNEKLFF.

V is TRBV5-1 and J is TRBJ1-4; tentative D call: TRBD1 (6 bases). The CDR3 has 14 residues. V was trimmed by 4 bases and J by 7 bases, leaving 14 bases between them. Germline CDR1 SGHRS, CDR2 YFSETQ. This CDR3 is CASSPRGEGEKLFF. CDR3 nucleotide sequence: TGCGCCAGCAGCCCGAGGGGGGAGGGTGAAAAACTGTTTTTT.

This clone was seen a single time. The V call is TRBV7-8, the J call TRBJ2-5; TRBD2 aligns across 12 bases. Germline CDR1 SGHVS, CDR2 FQNEAQ. The CDR3 is made up of 15 amino acids. V gave up 6 bases and J gave up 1 base; unmatched junction bases: 3. The CDR3 here is CASSSSGGAQETQYF. CDR3 coding DNA: TGTGCCAGCAGTTCTAGCGGGGGGGCCCAAGAGACCCAGTACTTC.

This clone showed up just a few times. V usage is TRBV2 and J usage is TRBJ2-3; 16 nucleotides match TRBD2. There are 16 residues in the CDR3. The germline gives CDR1 SNHLY, CDR2 FYNNEI. J lost 4 bases, V lost 5 bases, and 3 bases had no gene match. CDR3 amino acids: CASSKGLAGGPDTQYF. In nucleotides, the CDR3 is TGTGCCAGCAGTAAGGGACTAGCGGGAGGGCCAGATACGCAGTATTTT.

A single count supports this clone. The chain has TRBV19 and TRBJ1-1; D uncertain. The germline V gene has CDR1 LNHDA and CDR2 SQIVND (reference sequence). V was trimmed by 5 bases and J by 5 bases, leaving 18 bases between them. The CDR3 loop spans 15 amino acids. This CDR3 is CASSPPLYRSTEAFF. CDR3 nucleotides: TGTGCCAGTAGTCCCCCGCTATACAGATCAACTGAAGCTTTCTTT.

Only a few counts were recorded for this clone. V gene TRBV6-1 combines with J gene TRBJ2-7, with TRBD1 matching 11 bases. CDR1 MNHNS and CDR2 SASEGT come from the germline V gene. This CDR3 comprises 14 residues. The J segment lost 3 bases and the V segment lost 6 bases, leaving 4 bases of the junction unmatched. This CDR3 is CASSRGTGGYEQYF. The CDR3 DNA reads TGTGCCAGCAGCCGCGGGACAGGGGGCTACGAGCAGTACTTC.

The chain couples TRBV7-6 to TRBJ1-1, with D possibly TRBD1 on 6 matching bases. The CDR3 runs to 15 residues. V was cut by 5 bases and J by 4 bases, with 17 bases left in between. Germline values: CDR1 SGHVS, CDR2 FNYEAQ. CDR3 nucleotides: TGTGCCAGCAGCCCCCTCGGTCGGGGGCGCACTGAAGCTTTCTTT. Protein: CASSPLGRGRTEAFF.

The chain joins TRBV5-6 to TRBJ1-6, with TRBD1 as a possible D gene (5 bases). With 3 bases removed from V and 10 bases from J, the gap between germline ends came to 20 bases. From germline, CDR1 is SGHDT and CDR2 YYEEEE. The CDR3 covers 16 residues. The DNA of the CDR3 is TGTGCCAGCAGCTCTGGAACCGGGACCTTAGGCTCACCCCTCCACTTT. Translating it yields CASSSGTGTLGSPLHF.

The CDR3 region is CASSLGGSLGNEKLFF. The CDR3 nucleotides are TGTGCCAGCAGCTTGGGGGGGAGCTTGGGTAATGAAAAACTGTTTTTT. The V call is TRBV5-4, the J call TRBJ1-4; TRBD1 might be the D (5 bases). The CDR3 is made up of 16 amino acids. V lost 0 bases to trimming and J lost 4 bases, with 13 bases between them. Germline CDR1 SGHNT, CDR2 YYREEE (reference sequence).